Below, 7 T cell receptor beta chains from the same sample are listed, as sequenced in a study of post-analysis software for immune sequencing data. The study, taken as a whole, reports: Relative to controls, patients had a few TRBV segments at higher frequency, with TRBV5-6, TRBV5-1 and TRBV20-1 among these.

Prepared libraries of TCR beta cDNA carried unique molecular identifiers. TCRdb re-analysed the PCR reads in MiXCR, keeping a single row per CDR3 protein. This table has roughly 170,000 distinct CDR3 sequences, approximately 31% appearing once. For these receptors, no antigen is known. The sample consisted of blood. All receptors come from a girl aged 5-17 years with multiple sclerosis.

At least ten counts were recorded for this clonotype. The rearrangement uses TRBV5-1 and TRBJ2-7, with TRBD1 matching 7 bases. The length of the CDR3 is 13 residues. CDR1 is SGHRS and CDR2 is YFSETQ in the germline V gene. Trimming cost V 4 bases and J 7 bases; bases outside gene matches: 8. The CDR3 DNA is TGCGCCAGCAGCCTAGGACAGGCCACGGAGCAGTACTTC. Its translation is CASSLGQATEQYF. Looking up the rest from reference TRBV5-1 and TRBJ2-7 gives the full variable domain: KAGVTQTPRYLIKTRGQQVTLSCSPISGHRSVSWYQQTPGQGLQFLFEYFSETQRNKGNFPGRFSGRQFSNSRSEMNVSTLELGDSALYLCASSLGQATEQYFGPGTRLTVT.

The gene calls are TRBV2 and TRBJ2-5; D ambiguous. V dropped 8 bases and J dropped 1 base, with 14 bases sitting between them. CDR3 length: 14 amino acids. Germline assignment: CDR1 SNHLY and CDR2 FYNNEI. The CDR3 protein is CASSESPPQETQYF. In nucleotides, the CDR3 is TGTGCCAGCTCTGAAAGCCCACCCCAAGAGACCCAGTACTTC.

The chain uses TRBV25-1 and TRBJ2-2; 9 bases are shared with TRBD1. Germline V gives CDR1 MGHDK, CDR2 SYGVNS. The CDR3 runs to 16 residues. Trimming at V came to 5 bases and at J to 4 bases, leaving 8 bases not matched to a gene. CDR3 DNA: TGTGCCAGCAGTCATGCGGGGACAGGGAGCACCGGGGAGCTGTTTTTT. This sequence encodes CASSHAGTGSTGELFF.

The chain links TRBV7-9 to TRBJ2-5; no firm D call. The DNA end is more similar to TRBJ2-7, so the J call may be wrong. The CDR3 consists of 14 residues. The germline V gene encodes CDR1 SEHNR and CDR2 FQNEAQ (reference sequence). The CDR3 spells CASSLAPAASEQYF. In DNA form, the CDR3 reads TGTGCCAGCAGCTTAGCTCCAGCTGCCTCCGAGCAGTACTTC.

The rearrangement links TRBV19 to TRBJ1-2; tentatively, D is TRBD1 (6 bases). CDR3 size: 14 residues. Germline CDR1 LNHDA, CDR2 SQIVND (reference sequence). V lost 3 bases to trimming and J lost 2 bases, with 10 bases between them. CDR3 in amino acids: CASSMGAGNYGYTF. As DNA, the CDR3 is TGTGCCAGTAGTATGGGGGCGGGAAACTATGGCTACACCTTC.

The V and J genes are TRBV5-1 and TRBJ1-1; 7 bases agree with TRBD1. The length of the CDR3 is 14 residues. Per the germline V gene, CDR1 is SGHRS and CDR2 is YFSETQ. V dropped 4 bases and J dropped 5; count of bases not matched to a gene: 8. CDR3 amino acids: CASSPSGQFTEAFF. CDR3 nucleotide sequence: TGCGCCAGCAGCCCCTCGGGACAGTTTACTGAAGCTTTCTTT.

Remarks on this clonotype: This may be a read error: a much more frequent sequence differs by one nucleotide. The chain couples TRBV7-2 to TRBJ2-5, with D tentatively TRBD2 (5 bases). The J call could be wrong; TRBJ2-7 is a better fit for the DNA end. Germline-derived CDR1 and CDR2 are SGHTA and FQGNSA. This CDR3 is 14 amino acids long. The CDR3 sequence is CASSGGGLGYEQYF. The CDR3 DNA sequence: TGTGCCAGCAGCGGAGGCGGGTTGGGGTACGAGCAGTACTTC.